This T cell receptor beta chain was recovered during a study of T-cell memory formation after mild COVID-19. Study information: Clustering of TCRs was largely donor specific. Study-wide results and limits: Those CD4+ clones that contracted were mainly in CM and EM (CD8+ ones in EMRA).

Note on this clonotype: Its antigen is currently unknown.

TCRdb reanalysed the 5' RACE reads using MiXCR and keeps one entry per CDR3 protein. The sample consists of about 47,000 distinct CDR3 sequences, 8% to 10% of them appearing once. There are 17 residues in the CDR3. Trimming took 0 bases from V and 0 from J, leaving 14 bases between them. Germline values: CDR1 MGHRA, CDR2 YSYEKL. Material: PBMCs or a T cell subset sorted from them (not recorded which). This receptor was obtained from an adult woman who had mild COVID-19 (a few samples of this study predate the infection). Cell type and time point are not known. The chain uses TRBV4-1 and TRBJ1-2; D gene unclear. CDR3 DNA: TGCGCCAGCAGCCAAGAGTTTTTTCGCGGGCCTAACTATGGCTACACCTTC. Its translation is CASSQEFFRGPNYGYTF.